The source of this TCR beta chain is a study of cytomegalovirus exposure and HLA in healthy donors. Use of 60 Vbeta and 13 Jbeta primers characterized the PCR. TCRdb's table, derived via immunoSEQ multiplex PCR, lists solely in-frame clones and lacks some. The sample contains over 150,000 clones, roughly 70% of which appear only once. The V gene end was trimmed by 3 bases and the J gene end by 0 bases; junction bases not matched to a gene: 2. Looked up from germline, CDR1 is ENHRY and CDR2 is SYGVKD. The CDR3 consists of 15 residues. The sequenced material came from PBMCs. V and J are TRBV10-3 and TRBJ1-2; 9 positions agree with TRBD1. This TCR was recovered from a woman between 40 and 50 years old in good health and CMV-seropositive. This chain's CDR3 is CAISDGTGSNYGYTF. DNA of the CDR3: TGTGCCATCAGTGACGGGACAGGGTCTAACTATGGCTACACCTTC.